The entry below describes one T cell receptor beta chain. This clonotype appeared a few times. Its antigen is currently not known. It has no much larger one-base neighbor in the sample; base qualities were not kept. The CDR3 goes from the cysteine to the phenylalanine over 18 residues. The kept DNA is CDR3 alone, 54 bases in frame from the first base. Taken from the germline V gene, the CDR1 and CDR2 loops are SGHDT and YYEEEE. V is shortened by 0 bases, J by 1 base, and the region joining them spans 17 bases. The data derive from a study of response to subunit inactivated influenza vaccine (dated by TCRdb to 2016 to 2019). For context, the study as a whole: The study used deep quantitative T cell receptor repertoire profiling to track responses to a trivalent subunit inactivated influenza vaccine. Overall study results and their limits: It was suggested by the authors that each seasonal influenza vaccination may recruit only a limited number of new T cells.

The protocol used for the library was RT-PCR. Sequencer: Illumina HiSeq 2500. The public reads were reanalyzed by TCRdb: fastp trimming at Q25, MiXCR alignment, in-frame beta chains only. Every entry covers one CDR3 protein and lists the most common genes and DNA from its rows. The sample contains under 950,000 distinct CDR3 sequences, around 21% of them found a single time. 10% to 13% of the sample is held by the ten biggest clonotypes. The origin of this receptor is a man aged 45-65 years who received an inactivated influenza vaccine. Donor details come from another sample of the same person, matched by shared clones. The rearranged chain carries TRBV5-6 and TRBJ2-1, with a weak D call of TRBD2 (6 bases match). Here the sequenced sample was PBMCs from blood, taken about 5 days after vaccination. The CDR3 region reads CASSLELGRRRSYNEQFF. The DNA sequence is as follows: TGTGCCAGCAGCTTGGAACTAGGGAGGCGGCGGTCCTACAATGAGCAGTTCTTC.